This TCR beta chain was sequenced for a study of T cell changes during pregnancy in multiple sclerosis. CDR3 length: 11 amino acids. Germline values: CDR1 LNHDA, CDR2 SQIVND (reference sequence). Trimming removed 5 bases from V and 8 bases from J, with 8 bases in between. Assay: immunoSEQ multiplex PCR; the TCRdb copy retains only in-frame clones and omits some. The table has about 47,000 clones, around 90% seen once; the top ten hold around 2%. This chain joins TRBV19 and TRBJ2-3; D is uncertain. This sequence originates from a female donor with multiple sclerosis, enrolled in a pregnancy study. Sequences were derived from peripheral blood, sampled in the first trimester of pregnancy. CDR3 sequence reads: CASSLQATQYF. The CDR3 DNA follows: TGTGCCAGTAGTTTGCAGGCTACGCAGTATTTT.